This TCR beta chain was retrieved from a study of vaccination effects on CD4 cells after COVID-19. This CDR3 region has 14 residues. Germline CDR1 and CDR2: SEHNR and FQNEAQ (reference sequence). V was cut by 5 bases and J by 6 bases, with 17 bases left in between. Before sequencing, viral peptide pools were used by the ViraFEST assay to expand antigen-specific CD4+ T cells. Scientists isolated CD4+ T cells after a roughly 10-day culture period ended. The study found no prior SARS-CoV-2 infection in the vaccine recipients, who tested negative for nucleocapsid antibodies. Details on this clone: Its antigen is unidentified.

TCRdb keeps only in-frame clones here, not all; method: immunoSEQ multiplex PCR. The repertoire holds approximately 23,000 clones, with 65% to 80% as singletons. This receptor was identified in a human donor who received a COVID-19 vaccine. The chain employs TRBV7-9 and TRBJ2-7; D could derive from TRBD1 or TRBD2 (5 bases each). The input for sequencing was CD4+ T cells from PBMCs cultured with HCoV-NL63 spike peptides, taken before COVID-19 vaccination. The CDR3 sequence: CASSVGPEGREQYF. Written as DNA, the CDR3 is TGTGCCAGCAGCGTGGGACCGGAAGGTCGCGAGCAGTACTTC.